A selection of T cell receptor beta chains follows, all from one sample in a study of cytomegalovirus exposure and HLA in healthy donors. The protocol was immunoSEQ multiplex PCR, while the TCRdb copy is restricted to in-frame clones and leaves out a portion. This sample has 100,000 to 120,000 clones, with 65% to 75% found just once. The specimen was PBMCs. These receptors were obtained from a woman between 35 and 50 years old in good health and CMV-seropositive. CDR3s include the opening cysteine and the closing phenylalanine or tryptophan. D genes are given only for firm matches. Clone sizes are given selectively: once, few, many, or a class where the clone is expanded.

size: once
V: TRBV6-4
D: -
J: TRBJ2-2
DNA: TGTGCCAGCAGTGACTCTGGGGGGACCGGGGAGCTGTTTTTT
CDR3: CASSDSGGTGELFF

size: -
V: TRBV11-2
D: -
J: TRBJ2-4
DNA: TGTGCCAGCAGCTCGCGGGCCGGCGAAAACATTCAGTACTTC
CDR3: CASSSRAGENIQYF

size: -
V: TRBV5-6
D: TRBD1
J: TRBJ2-7
DNA: TGTGCCAGCAGCTTGTTGGCAGGGGGTTTTGCCTACGAGCAGTACTTC
CDR3: CASSLLAGGFAYEQYF

size: -
V: TRBV29-1
D: TRBD1
J: TRBJ1-3
DNA: TGCAGCGTAGACAGGGGGAACTCTGGAAACACCATATATTTT
CDR3: CSVDRGNSGNTIYF

size: -
V: TRBV7-9
D: TRBD1
J: TRBJ1-2
DNA: TGTGCCAGCAGCTACTGGGCCGGACAGGACTATGGCTACACCTTC
CDR3: CASSYWAGQDYGYTF

size: -
V: TRBV19
D: -
J: TRBJ1-1
DNA: TGTGCCAGTAGTACTCCGACAGTTTTCACTGAAGCTTTCTTT
CDR3: CASSTPTVFTEAFF

size: -
V: TRBV7-2
D: TRBD2
J: TRBJ2-1
DNA: TGTGCCAGCAGCTCTTTCGGGACTAGCGGGAGCTATGAGCAGTTCTTC
CDR3: CASSSFGTSGSYEQFF

size: -
V: TRBV19
D: -
J: TRBJ2-2
DNA: TGTGCCAGTAGTAGACAGATTAACACCGGGGAGCTGTTTTTT
CDR3: CASSRQINTGELFF

size: -
V: TRBV27
D: TRBD1
J: TRBJ1-4
DNA: TGTGCCAGCAGTTCCCGACAGGGCCCCACTAATGAAAAACTGTTTTTT
CDR3: CASSSRQGPTNEKLFF

size: -
V: TRBV19
D: TRBD1
J: TRBJ1-5
DNA: TGTGCCAGTAGTATTCTGGACAGGGAGAATCAGCCCCAGCATTTT
CDR3: CASSILDRENQPQHF

size: few
V: TRBV18
D: -
J: TRBJ1-1
DNA: TGTGCCAGCTCACCGGGGGCTGTCACTGAAGCTTTCTTT
CDR3: CASSPGAVTEAFF

size: -
V: TRBV5-6
D: TRBD1
J: TRBJ2-3
DNA: TGTGCCAGCAGCTTTCGGACAGGCACTAGCACAGATACGCAGTATTTT
CDR3: CASSFRTGTSTDTQYF

size: -
V: TRBV2
D: TRBD1
J: TRBJ1-1
DNA: TGTGCCAGTCGGGACAGGGGAGTAACTGAAGCTTTCTTT
CDR3: CASRDRGVTEAFF

size: -
V: TRBV4-2
D: TRBD2
J: TRBJ2-7
DNA: TGTGCCAGCAGCCAAGAAGTAGCGGGGGGCTACGAGCAGTACTTC
CDR3: CASSQEVAGGYEQYF

size: -
V: TRBV11-3
D: TRBD2
J: TRBJ2-7
DNA: TGTGCCAGCAGCTTTAGCGGGAGCGTGTCCGAGCAGTACTTC
CDR3: CASSFSGSVSEQYF

size: few
V: TRBV5-1
D: TRBD1
J: TRBJ1-2
DNA: TGCGCCAGCAGCGGAGGGACAGACTATGGCTACACCTTC
CDR3: CASSGGTDYGYTF

size: -
V: TRBV5-1
D: -
J: TRBJ2-2
DNA: TGCGCCAGCAGCTCTCAGGGAGGGAACACCGGGGAGCTGTTTTTT
CDR3: CASSSQGGNTGELFF

size: -
V: TRBV29-1
D: -
J: TRBJ2-1
DNA: TGCAGCGTTGGGGATGGACAGCCAAACAATGAGCAGTTCTTC
CDR3: CSVGDGQPNNEQFF

size: -
V: TRBV5-5
D: -
J: TRBJ1-2
DNA: TGTGCCAGCAGCTTAGGCCGACAGATGATCTATGGCTACACCTTC
CDR3: CASSLGRQMIYGYTF

size: -
V: TRBV5-4
D: -
J: TRBJ2-7
DNA: TGTGCCAGCAGCTTGGTCCCTAAAGGCGGTGAGCAGTACTTC
CDR3: CASSLVPKGGEQYF

size: -
V: TRBV7-9
D: -
J: TRBJ1-1
DNA: TGTGCCAGCATCATACAAACTGAAGCTTTCTTT
CDR3: CASIIQTEAFF

size: -
V: TRBV7-8
D: TRBD1
J: TRBJ2-7
DNA: TGTGCCAGCAGCACAATGGGACAGGGGACCTACGAGCAGTACTTC
CDR3: CASSTMGQGTYEQYF

size: -
V: TRBV7-9
D: TRBD2
J: TRBJ2-1
DNA: TGTGCCAGCAGCTACCAGACTAGCGGCAGCTATGAGCAGTTCTTC
CDR3: CASSYQTSGSYEQFF

size: once
V: TRBV27
D: TRBD1
J: TRBJ1-2
DNA: TGTGCCAGCAGCCGCGTCGACAGGGTGATGGGCGGGGGCTACACCTTC
CDR3: CASSRVDRVMGGGYTF

size: few
V: TRBV27
D: TRBD2
J: TRBJ2-1
DNA: TGTGCCAGCAGTTCTAGCGGGACCTACAATGAGCAGTTCTTC
CDR3: CASSSSGTYNEQFF

size: -
V: TRBV5-1
D: -
J: TRBJ2-5
DNA: TGCGCCAGCAGACCGGGACTTCTTCAAGAGACCCAGTACTTC
CDR3: CASRPGLLQETQYF

size: -
V: TRBV7-9
D: TRBD2
J: TRBJ2-7
DNA: TGTGCCAGCAGCTCAGCGGGAGGGCCGAAAAACGAGCAGTACTTC
CDR3: CASSSAGGPKNEQYF

size: -
V: TRBV6-6
D: -
J: TRBJ1-2
DNA: TGTGCCAGCAGTTATCGGGACACACTTAACTATGGCTACACCTTC
CDR3: CASSYRDTLNYGYTF

size: -
V: TRBV30
D: TRBD2
J: TRBJ2-5
DNA: TGTGCCTGGAGTTTGCTAGCGGGAGTACAAGAGACCCAGTACTTC
CDR3: CAWSLLAGVQETQYF

size: -
V: TRBV19
D: -
J: TRBJ1-4
DNA: TGTGCCAGTAGGATCCTCATGGGGCGGTCAAAAAAACTGTTTTTT
CDR3: CASRILMGRSKKLFF

size: -
V: TRBV19
D: TRBD1
J: TRBJ2-6
DNA: TGTGCCAGTAGCGGACAGGGGGCGGGTGGGGCCAACGTCCTGACTTTC
CDR3: CASSGQGAGGANVLTF

size: -
V: TRBV7-9
D: -
J: TRBJ1-2
DNA: TGTGCCAGCAGCTTCGGGACTCCCACTTATGGCTACACCTTC
CDR3: CASSFGTPTYGYTF

size: -
V: TRBV11-2
D: TRBD1
J: TRBJ2-1
DNA: TGTGCCAGCAGTTACACACAGGGGGAGTCTGAGCAGTTCTTC
CDR3: CASSYTQGESEQFF

size: -
V: TRBV2
D: -
J: TRBJ2-7
DNA: TGTGCCAGCGAGAGAGGCTACGAGCAGTACTTC
CDR3: CASERGYEQYF

size: -
V: TRBV5-6
D: TRBD1
J: TRBJ1-3
DNA: TGTGCCAGCAGACGACAGGGGGCTGGAAACACCATATATTTT
CDR3: CASRRQGAGNTIYF

size: -
V: TRBV7-2
D: -
J: TRBJ2-5
DNA: TGTGCCAGCAGCCCGAGTGGCCAAGAGACCCAGTACTTC
CDR3: CASSPSGQETQYF

size: few
V: TRBV6-5
D: -
J: TRBJ1-4
DNA: TGTGCCAGCACATCAGGGATCGGTGAAAAACTGTTTTTT
CDR3: CASTSGIGEKLFF

size: once
V: TRBV6-6
D: -
J: TRBJ2-5
DNA: TGTGCCAGCAGTCTCCCCGGTATTGTGACCCAGTACTTC
CDR3: CASSLPGIVTQYF

size: few
V: TRBV5-1
D: TRBD1
J: TRBJ2-2
DNA: TGCGCCAGCAGGTTGATGCCGGGACAGGGGAACACCGGGGAGCTGTTTTTT
CDR3: CASRLMPGQGNTGELFF

size: -
V: TRBV7-9
D: -
J: TRBJ2-7
DNA: TGTGCCAGCAGCTCCGGGCCCAGGGGCGCCCACGAGCAGTACTTC
CDR3: CASSSGPRGAHEQYF